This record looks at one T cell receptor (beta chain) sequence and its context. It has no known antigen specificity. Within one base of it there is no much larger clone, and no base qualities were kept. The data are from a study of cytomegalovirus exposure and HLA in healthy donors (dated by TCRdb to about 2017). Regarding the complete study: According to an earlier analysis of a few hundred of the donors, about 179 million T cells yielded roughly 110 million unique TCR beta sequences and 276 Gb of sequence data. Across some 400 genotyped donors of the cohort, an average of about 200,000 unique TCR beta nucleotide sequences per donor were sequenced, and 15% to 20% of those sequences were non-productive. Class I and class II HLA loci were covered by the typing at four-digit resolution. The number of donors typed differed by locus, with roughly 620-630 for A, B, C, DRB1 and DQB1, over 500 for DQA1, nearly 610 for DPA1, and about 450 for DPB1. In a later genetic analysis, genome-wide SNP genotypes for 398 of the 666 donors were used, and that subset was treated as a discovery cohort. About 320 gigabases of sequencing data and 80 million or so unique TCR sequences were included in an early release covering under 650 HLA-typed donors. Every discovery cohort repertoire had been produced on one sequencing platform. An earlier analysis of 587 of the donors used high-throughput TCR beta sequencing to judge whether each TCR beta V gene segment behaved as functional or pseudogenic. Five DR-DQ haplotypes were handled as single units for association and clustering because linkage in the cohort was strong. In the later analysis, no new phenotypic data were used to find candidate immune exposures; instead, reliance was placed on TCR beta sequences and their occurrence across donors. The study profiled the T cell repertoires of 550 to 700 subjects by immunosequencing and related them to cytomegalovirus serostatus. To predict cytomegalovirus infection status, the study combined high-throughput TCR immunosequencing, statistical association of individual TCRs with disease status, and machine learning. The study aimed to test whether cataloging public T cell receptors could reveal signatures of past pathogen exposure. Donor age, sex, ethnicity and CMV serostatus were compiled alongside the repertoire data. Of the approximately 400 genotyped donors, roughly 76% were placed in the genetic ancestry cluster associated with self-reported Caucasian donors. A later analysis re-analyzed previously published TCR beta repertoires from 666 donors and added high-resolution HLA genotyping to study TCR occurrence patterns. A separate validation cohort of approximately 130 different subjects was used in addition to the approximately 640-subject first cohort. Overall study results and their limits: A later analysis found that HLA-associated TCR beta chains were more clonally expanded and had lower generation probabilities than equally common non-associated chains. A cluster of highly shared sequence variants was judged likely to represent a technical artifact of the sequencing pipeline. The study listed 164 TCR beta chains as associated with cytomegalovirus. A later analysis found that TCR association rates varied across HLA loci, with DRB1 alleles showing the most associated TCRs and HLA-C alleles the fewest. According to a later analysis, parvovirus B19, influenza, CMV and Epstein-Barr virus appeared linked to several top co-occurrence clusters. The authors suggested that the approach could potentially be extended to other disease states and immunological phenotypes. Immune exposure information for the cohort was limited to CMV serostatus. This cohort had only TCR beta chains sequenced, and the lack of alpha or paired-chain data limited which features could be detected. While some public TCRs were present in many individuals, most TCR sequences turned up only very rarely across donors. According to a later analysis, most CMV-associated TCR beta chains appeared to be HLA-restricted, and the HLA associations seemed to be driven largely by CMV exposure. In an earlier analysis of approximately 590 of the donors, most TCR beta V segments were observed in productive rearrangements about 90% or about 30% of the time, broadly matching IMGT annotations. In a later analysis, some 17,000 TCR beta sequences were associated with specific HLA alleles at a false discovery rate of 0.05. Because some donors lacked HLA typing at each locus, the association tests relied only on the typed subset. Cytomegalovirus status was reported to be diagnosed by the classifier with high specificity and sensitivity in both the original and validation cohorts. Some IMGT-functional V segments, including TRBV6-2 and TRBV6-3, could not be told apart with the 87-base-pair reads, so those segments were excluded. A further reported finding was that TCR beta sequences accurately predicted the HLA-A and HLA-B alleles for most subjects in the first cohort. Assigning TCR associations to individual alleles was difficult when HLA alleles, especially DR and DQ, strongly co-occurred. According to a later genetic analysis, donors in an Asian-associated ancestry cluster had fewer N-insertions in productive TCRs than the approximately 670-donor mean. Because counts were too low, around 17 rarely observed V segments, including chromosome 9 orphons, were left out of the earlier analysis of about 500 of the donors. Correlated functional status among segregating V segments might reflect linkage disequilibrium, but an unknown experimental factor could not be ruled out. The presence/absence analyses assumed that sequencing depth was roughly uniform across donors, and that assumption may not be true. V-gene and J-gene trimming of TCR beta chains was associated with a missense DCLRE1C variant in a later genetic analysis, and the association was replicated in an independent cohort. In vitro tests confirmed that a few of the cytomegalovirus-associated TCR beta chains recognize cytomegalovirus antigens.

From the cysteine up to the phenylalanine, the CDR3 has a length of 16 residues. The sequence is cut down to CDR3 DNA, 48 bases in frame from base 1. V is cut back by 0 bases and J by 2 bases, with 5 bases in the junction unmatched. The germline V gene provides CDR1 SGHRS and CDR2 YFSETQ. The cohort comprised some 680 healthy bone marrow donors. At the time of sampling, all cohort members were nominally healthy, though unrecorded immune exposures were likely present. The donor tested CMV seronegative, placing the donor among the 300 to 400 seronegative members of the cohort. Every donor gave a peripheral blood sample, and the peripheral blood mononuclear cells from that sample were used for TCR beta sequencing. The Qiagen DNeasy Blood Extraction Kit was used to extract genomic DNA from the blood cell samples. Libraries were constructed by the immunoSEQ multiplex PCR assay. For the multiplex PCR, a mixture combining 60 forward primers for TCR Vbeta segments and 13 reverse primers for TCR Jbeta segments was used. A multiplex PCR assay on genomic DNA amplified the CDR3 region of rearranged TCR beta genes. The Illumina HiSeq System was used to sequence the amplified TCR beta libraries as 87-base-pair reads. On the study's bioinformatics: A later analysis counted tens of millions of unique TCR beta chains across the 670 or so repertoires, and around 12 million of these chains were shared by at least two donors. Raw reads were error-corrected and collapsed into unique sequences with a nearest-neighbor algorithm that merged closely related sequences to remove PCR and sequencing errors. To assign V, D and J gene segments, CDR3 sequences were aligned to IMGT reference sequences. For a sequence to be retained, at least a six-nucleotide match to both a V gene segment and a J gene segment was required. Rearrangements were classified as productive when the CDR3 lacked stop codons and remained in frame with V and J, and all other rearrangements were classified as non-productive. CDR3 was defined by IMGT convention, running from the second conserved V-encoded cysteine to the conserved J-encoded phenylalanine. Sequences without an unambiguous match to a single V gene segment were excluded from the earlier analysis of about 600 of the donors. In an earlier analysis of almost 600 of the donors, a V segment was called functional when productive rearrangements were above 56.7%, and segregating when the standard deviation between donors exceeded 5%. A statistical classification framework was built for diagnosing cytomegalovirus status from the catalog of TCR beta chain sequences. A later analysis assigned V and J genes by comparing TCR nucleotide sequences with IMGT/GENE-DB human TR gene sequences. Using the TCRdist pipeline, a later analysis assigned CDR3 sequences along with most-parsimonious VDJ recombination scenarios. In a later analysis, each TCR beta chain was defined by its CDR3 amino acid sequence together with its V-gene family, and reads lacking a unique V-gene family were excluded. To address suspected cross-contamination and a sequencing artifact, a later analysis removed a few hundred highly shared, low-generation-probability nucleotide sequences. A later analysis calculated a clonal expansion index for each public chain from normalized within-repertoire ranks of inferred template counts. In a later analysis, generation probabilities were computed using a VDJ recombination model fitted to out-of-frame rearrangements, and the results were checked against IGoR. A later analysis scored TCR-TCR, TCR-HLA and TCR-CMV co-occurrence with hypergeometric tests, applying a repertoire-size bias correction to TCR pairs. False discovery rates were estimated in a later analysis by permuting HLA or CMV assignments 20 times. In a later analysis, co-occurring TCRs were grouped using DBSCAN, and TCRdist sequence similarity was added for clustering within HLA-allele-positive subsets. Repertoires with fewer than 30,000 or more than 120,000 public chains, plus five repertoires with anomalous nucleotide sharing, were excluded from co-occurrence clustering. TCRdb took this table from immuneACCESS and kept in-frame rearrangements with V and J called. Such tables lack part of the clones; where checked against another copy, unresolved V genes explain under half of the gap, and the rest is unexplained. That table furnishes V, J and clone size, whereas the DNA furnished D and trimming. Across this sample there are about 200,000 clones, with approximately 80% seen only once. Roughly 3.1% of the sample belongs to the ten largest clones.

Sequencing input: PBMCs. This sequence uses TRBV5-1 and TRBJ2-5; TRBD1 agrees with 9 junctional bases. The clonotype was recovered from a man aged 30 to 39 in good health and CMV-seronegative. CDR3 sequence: CASSLAPGQGQETQYF. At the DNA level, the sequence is TGCGCCAGCAGCTTGGCCCCAGGACAGGGGCAAGAGACCCAGTACTTC.